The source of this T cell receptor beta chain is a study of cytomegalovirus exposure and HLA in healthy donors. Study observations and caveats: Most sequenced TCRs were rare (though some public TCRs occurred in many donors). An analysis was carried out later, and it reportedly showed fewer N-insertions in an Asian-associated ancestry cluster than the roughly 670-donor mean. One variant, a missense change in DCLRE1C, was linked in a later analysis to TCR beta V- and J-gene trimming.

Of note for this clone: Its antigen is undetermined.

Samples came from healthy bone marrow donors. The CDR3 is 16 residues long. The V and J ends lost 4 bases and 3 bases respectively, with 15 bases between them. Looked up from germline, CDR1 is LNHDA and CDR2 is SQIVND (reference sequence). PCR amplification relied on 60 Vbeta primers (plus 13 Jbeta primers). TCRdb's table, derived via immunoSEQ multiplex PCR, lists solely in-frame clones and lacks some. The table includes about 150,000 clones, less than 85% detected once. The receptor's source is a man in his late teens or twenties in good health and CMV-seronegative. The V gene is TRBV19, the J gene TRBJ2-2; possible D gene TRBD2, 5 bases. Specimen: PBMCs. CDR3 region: CASSKRGNWDTGELFF. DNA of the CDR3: TGTGCCAGTAGTAAGAGAGGGAATTGGGACACCGGGGAGCTGTTTTTT.